Sequencing of this TCR beta chain was carried out in a study of T and B cells in COVID-19 patients. Blood genomic DNA input for TRB amplification was about 220-500 ng. The CDR3 is made up of 15 amino acids. The germline CDR1 and CDR2 sequences are KGHDR and SFDVKD. Trimming removed 1 base from V and 3 bases from J, with 12 bases in between. Multiplex PCR with BIOMED2 TRB-A/B primer pools amplified TRB rearrangements. MiXCR, applied by TCRdb to the multiplex PCR reads, yields one record per CDR3 protein. The top ten clones hold about 32% of a sample with about 3,800 distinct CDR3 sequences, about 24% of them seen once. Study outcomes and limitations: Blood from mildly ill patients while symptomatic, and early samples from severe cases, were scarce.

This clonotype showed up many times. What it binds is not known. Sequenced input: blood. The receptor was isolated from a human donor with active COVID-19. This chain uses TRBV24-1 with TRBJ2-7, with D uncertain. CDR3 coding DNA: TGTGCCACCAGTGATTTCCGACGGCTCTTCTACGAGCAGTACTTC. Protein sequence: CATSDFRRLFYEQYF.